This T cell receptor (beta chain) came from a study of T cell changes during pregnancy in multiple sclerosis (dated by TCRdb to 2018 to 2020). For context, the study as a whole: The study examined how the T cell repertoire changed over the course of pregnancy in women with multiple sclerosis.

V is clipped by 5 bases and J by 0 bases, and the sequence between their germline boundaries is 11 bases long. Its CDR3 holds 16 amino acids, cysteine through phenylalanine. The DNA shown is the 48-base CDR3, in frame from base 1. For CDR1 and CDR2, the germline V gene lists SGHAT and FQNNGV. Libraries were prepared through the immunoSEQ multiplex PCR assay. TCRdb stores this immuneACCESS table with in-frame sequences only. Part of the clones is absent; in the studies checked, under half of the shortfall reflects unresolved V genes, and no reason is known for the rest. The table for this sample lists 30,000 to 40,000 clones; nearly 90% of them were counted only once. Roughly 0.55% of the sample is in the top ten clones. A remark on this clone: What this receptor recognizes is not known. Qualities for individual bases were not recorded, and no much larger clone is one base off.

The chain joins TRBV11-2 to TRBJ2-6; possibly the D gene is TRBD2, per 5 matching bases. This receptor was taken from a female donor with multiple sclerosis, enrolled in a pregnancy study. Sequencing was performed on CD4+ T cells from peripheral blood mononuclear cells, taken in the second trimester of pregnancy. The DNA sequence follows: TGTGCCAGCAGCCACAGACGGGACTCTGGGGCCAACGTCCTGACTTTC. This gives the protein CASSHRRDSGANVLTF.